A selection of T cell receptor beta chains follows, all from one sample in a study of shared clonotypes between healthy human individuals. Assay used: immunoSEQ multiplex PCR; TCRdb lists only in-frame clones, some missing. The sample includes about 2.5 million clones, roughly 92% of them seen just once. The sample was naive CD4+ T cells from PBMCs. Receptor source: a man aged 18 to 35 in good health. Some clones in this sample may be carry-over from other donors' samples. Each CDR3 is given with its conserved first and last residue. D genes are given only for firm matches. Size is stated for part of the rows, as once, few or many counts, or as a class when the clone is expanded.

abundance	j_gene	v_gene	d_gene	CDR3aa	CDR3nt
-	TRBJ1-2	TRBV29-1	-	CSATQNYGYTF	TGCAGCGCGACCCAGAACTATGGCTACACCTTC
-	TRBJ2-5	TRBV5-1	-	CASKVVHSPETQYF	TGCGCCAGCAAAGTGGTCCATTCTCCAGAGACCCAGTACTTC
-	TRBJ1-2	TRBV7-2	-	CASSSRQYGYTF	TGTGCCAGCAGCTCCAGACAGTATGGCTACACCTTC
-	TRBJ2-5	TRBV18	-	CASSPPGVAAEETQYF	TGTGCCAGCTCACCACCGGGGGTCGCGGCGGAAGAGACCCAGTACTTC
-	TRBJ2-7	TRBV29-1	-	CSVVLALPYKQYF	TGCAGCGTTGTCCTAGCGTTACCCTACAAGCAGTACTTC
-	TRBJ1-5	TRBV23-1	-	CASSQLGNHSNQPQHF	TGCGCCAGCAGTCAACTCGGAAATCATAGCAATCAGCCCCAGCATTTT
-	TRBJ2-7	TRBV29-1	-	CSVRGRLGYYEQYF	TGCAGCGTTCGAGGGAGACTGGGATACTACGAGCAGTACTTC
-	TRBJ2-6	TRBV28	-	CASSLDRTSVGANVLTF	TGTGCCAGCAGCCTCGACAGGACTTCAGTCGGGGCCAACGTCCTGACTTTC
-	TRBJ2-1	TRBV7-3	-	CASSFLAGEQFF	TGTGCCAGCAGCTTTCTAGCTGGTGAGCAGTTCTTC
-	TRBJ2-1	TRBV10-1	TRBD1	CATSGTGETNEQFF	TGCGCCACCTCAGGGACAGGAGAAACCAATGAGCAGTTCTTC
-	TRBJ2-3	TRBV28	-	CASSPADTQYF	TGTGCCAGCTCCCCTGCGGATACGCAGTATTTT
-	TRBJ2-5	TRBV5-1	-	CASSLTASQETQYF	TGCGCCAGCAGCTTGACGGCGTCCCAAGAGACCCAGTACTTC
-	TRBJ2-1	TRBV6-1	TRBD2	CASAPSGGRNEQFF	TGTGCCAGCGCTCCTAGCGGGGGGAGGAATGAGCAGTTCTTC
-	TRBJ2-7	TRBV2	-	CASSAYEQYF	TGTGCCAGCAGCGCCTACGAGCAGTACTTC
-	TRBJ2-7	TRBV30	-	CAWGDYSYEQYF	TGTGCCTGGGGAGATTACTCCTACGAGCAGTACTTC
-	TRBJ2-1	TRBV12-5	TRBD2	CASGLVGGAGRASVNEQFF	TGTGCTAGTGGTTTGGTAGGCGGGGCCGGGAGGGCCTCGGTAAATGAGCAGTTCTTC
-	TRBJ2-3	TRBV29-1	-	CSFDGGAADTQYF	TGCAGCTTCGACGGGGGCGCGGCAGATACGCAGTATTTT
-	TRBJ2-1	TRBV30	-	CAWSVSSGEQFF	TGTGCCTGGAGTGTTTCGAGTGGGGAGCAGTTCTTC
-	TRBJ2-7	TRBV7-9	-	CASSHTPAATSYEQYF	TGTGCCAGCAGCCATACTCCGGCAGCCACGTCCTACGAGCAGTACTTC
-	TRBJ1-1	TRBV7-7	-	CASTHSVFGGTEAFF	TGTGCCAGCACCCACTCGGTGTTCGGGGGGACTGAAGCTTTCTTT
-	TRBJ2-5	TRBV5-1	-	CASRSDSGGPQETQYF	TGCGCCAGCAGGTCAGACAGTGGTGGGCCCCAAGAGACCCAGTACTTC
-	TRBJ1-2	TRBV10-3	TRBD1	CAITRGYGYTF	TGTGCCATCACCAGGGGGTACGGCTACACCTTC
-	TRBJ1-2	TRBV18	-	CASSPGNSPWGYTF	TGTGCCAGCTCACCCGGCAATTCTCCCTGGGGCTACACCTTC
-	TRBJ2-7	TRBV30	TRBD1	CAWTQGAPPYEQYF	TGTGCCTGGACCCAGGGGGCGCCGCCCTACGAGCAGTACTTC
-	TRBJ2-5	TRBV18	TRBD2	CASSPRPPSGSGQETQYF	TGTGCCAGCTCACCACGCCCCCCGAGCGGGAGTGGGCAAGAGACCCAGTACTTC
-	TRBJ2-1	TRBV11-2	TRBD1	CASSLVAGTGTNEQFF	TGTGCCAGCAGCTTGGTAGCAGGGACAGGAACTAATGAGCAGTTCTTC
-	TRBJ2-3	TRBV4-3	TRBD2	CASSRPTRVAGGVDTQYF	TGCGCCAGCAGCCGGCCGACGAGGGTAGCGGGAGGCGTAGATACGCAGTATTTT
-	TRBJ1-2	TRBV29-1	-	CSVDSVLGYTF	TGCAGCGTTGATTCGGTCTTGGGCTACACCTTC
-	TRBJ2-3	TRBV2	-	CASSERATKQYF	TGTGCCAGCAGTGAAAGGGCCACCAAACAGTATTTT
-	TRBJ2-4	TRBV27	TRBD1	CASSLSNRGDIQYF	TGTGCCAGCAGTTTATCGAACAGGGGAGACATTCAGTACTTC
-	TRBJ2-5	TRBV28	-	CASSLQAGPGTQYF	TGTGCCAGCAGTTTACAGGCAGGGCCGGGGACCCAGTACTTC
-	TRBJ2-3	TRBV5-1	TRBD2	CASSWPGLAGSTDTQYF	TGCGCCAGCAGCTGGCCGGGACTAGCGGGGTCCACAGATACGCAGTATTTT
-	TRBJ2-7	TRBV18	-	CASSPLAGSASYEQYF	TGTGCCAGCTCACCACTCGCCGGGTCTGCCTCCTACGAGCAGTACTTC
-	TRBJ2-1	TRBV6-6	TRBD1	CASSPGQGNNEQFF	TGTGCCAGCAGTCCCGGACAGGGGAACAATGAGCAGTTCTTC
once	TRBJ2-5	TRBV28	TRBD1	CASRLGQGETQYF	TGTGCCAGCAGATTAGGACAGGGCGAGACCCAGTACTTC
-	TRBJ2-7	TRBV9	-	CASSVDISSYEQYF	TGTGCCAGCAGCGTGGACATAAGCTCCTACGAGCAGTACTTC
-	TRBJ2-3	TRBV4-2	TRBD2	CASSPTSGGFTDTQYF	TGTGCCAGCAGCCCTACTAGCGGGGGGTTCACAGATACGCAGTATTTT
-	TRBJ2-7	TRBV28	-	CASSRTYEQYF	TGTGCCAGCAGTCGAACCTACGAGCAGTACTTC
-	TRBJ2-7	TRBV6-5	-	CASSYRSLWLSEQYF	TGTGCCAGCAGTTACCGCAGCTTGTGGCTATCCGAGCAGTACTTC
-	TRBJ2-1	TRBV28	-	CASRDGTYNEQFF	TGTGCCAGCAGGGACGGAACCTACAATGAGCAGTTCTTC
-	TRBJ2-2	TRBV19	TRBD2	CASCPLAGAGELFF	TGTGCCAGTTGTCCCCTAGCGGGAGCCGGGGAGCTGTTTTTT
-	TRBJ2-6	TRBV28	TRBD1	CASSGGQSSGANVLTF	TGTGCCAGCAGTGGGGGACAGAGCTCTGGGGCCAACGTCCTGACTTTC
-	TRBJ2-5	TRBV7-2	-	CASSQGSGRPLGETQYF	TGTGCCAGCAGCCAGGGGTCGGGGAGGCCCCTCGGAGAGACCCAGTACTTC
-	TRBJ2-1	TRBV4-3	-	CASSPDVGLGSAEQFF	TGCGCCAGCAGCCCCGACGTAGGACTCGGGAGTGCTGAGCAGTTCTTC
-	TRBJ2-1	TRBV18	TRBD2	CASSATSGHNEQFF	TGTGCCAGCTCAGCCACTAGCGGACACAATGAGCAGTTCTTC
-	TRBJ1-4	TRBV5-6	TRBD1	CASSFDRGPTNEKLFF	TGTGCCAGCAGCTTCGACAGGGGACCAACTAATGAAAAACTGTTTTTT
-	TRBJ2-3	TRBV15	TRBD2	CATSRGGGRAQDTQYF	TGTGCCACCAGCAGAGGGGGCGGGAGGGCCCAAGATACGCAGTATTTT
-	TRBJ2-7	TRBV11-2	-	CASSLERHAYEQYF	TGTGCCAGCAGCTTAGAAAGGCACGCCTACGAGCAGTACTTC
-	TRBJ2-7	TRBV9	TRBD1	CASSPLGQGASYEQYF	TGTGCCAGCAGCCCCCTAGGACAGGGGGCCTCCTACGAGCAGTACTTC
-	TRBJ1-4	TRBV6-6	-	CASRDQGKEEEKLFF	TGTGCCAGCAGGGACCAGGGTAAGGAGGAAGAAAAACTGTTTTTT
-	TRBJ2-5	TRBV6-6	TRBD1	CASSDTGGRETQYF	TGTGCCAGCAGCGATACAGGGGGCAGGGAGACCCAGTACTTC